The present entry profiles one TCR beta chain with its context. The data were taken from a study of T cells in Graves' hyperthyroidism and ophthalmopathy. TCR beta CDR3 sequences were amplified from RNA transcripts. When the TCR CDR3 underwent first-round RT-PCR, the HTBI primer set was used. TCRdb re-called the multiplex PCR reads with MiXCR, one entry per CDR3 protein. This sample yields roughly 280,000 distinct CDR3 sequences, of which roughly 20% are seen a single time; about 60% belongs to the top ten. Unmatched junction bases numbered 10, after V lost 7 bases and J lost 2 bases. The CDR3 has 16 residues.

The V gene is TRBV12-3 or TRBV12-4, the J gene TRBJ1-2, with TRBD1 identical over 10 bases. Sequencing was carried out using blood. The source of this sequence is a man younger than 45 with Graves' ophthalmopathy. The DNA of the CDR3 is TGTGCCAGCACCTCTACCCGGGACAGGGGAAACTATGGCTACACCTTC. Protein: CASTSTRDRGNYGYTF.